What follows are 2 T cell receptor beta chains derived from one specimen sequenced in a study of T cell repertoires in cytomegalovirus infection. For these TCRs, the target antigens are not known. TCRdb reanalysed the reads using MiXCR and keeps one entry per CDR3 protein. The table lists roughly 69,000 distinct CDR3 sequences, over 20% of them singletons. The specimen comprised CD8+ T cells from cultured PBMCs, sampled from culture after CMV antigen stimulation. The receptors originated from a human donor in good health (CMV status not recorded). Some clones in this sample may be carry-over from other donors' samples.

The gene calls are TRBV11-2 and TRBJ2-7; D not certain. Trimming pared 5 bases from V and 3 bases from J, leaving 17 bases between. The CDR3 covers 15 residues. CDR1 and CDR2 (germline): SGHAT, FQNNGV. This CDR3 is CASSLTAESHYEQYF. The CDR3 nucleotides read TGTGCCAGCAGCCTAACGGCAGAATCCCACTACGAGCAGTACTTC.

The chain carries TRBV6-2 or TRBV6-3 and TRBJ1-2; tentative D call: TRBD1 (5 bases). From germline, CDR1 is MNHEY and CDR2 SVGEGT. The V end lost 8 bases, the J end lost 10 bases, and 14 bases lay between the germline ends. This CDR3 comprises 11 residues. CDR3 in amino acids: CASGSAGHYTF. The CDR3 nucleotides are TGTGCCAGCGGAAGCGCAGGGCACTACACCTTC.